This T cell receptor beta chain was sequenced during a study of blood T cell repertoires in COVID-19. Study overall: Acute and convalescent COVID-19 samples came from the United States, Italy and Spain. Sample material is recorded as cDNA or gDNA derived from T cells, B-cell-depleted T cells, or PBMCs.

As handled by the study authors: For nucleated cells, counts were estimated from reference gene primer amplification. Clones were read by immunoSEQ multiplex PCR, and TCRdb kept only the in-frame ones, dropping some. That table is the source of V, J and clone size, and D and trimming were worked out from the DNA. The repertoire holds about 120,000 clones, roughly 90% seen once, with roughly 1.2% in the top ten. Germline lookup yields CDR1 SEHNR and CDR2 FQNEAQ (reference sequence). The CDR3 runs to 15 residues. J gave up 6 bases and V 1 base, and 6 bases lay outside the gene matches. Sample: peripheral blood. The source of this sequence is a woman of 80 years or more with acute or convalescent COVID-19. The chain couples TRBV7-9 to TRBJ2-7; 10 nucleotides align to TRBD1. CDR3 loop: CASSLGTGGSREQYF. CDR3 coding DNA: TGTGCCAGCAGCTTAGGGACAGGGGGGTCGCGCGAGCAGTACTTC.